Following are 12 T cell receptor beta chains from one sample sequenced in a study of vaccination and CD4 T cells after COVID-19. These receptors have no known antigen. Described treatment: roughly 10-day PBMC culture with coronavirus spike peptide pools or control peptides (ViraFEST assay). The Oncomine TCR Beta short-read assay was applied to DNA of cultured CD4+ T cells. Each CDR3 protein is one row after TCRdb ran MiXCR on the PCR reads. Of over 10,000 distinct CDR3 sequences in the sample, about 45% are singletons; the top ten hold around an eighth. The specimen sequenced was CD4+ T cells from blood, cultured in vitro. All receptors derive from a human donor who had recovered from COVID-19.

CDR3 sequence: CASSRRLAARRIPYNEQFF. Written as DNA, the CDR3 is TGTGCCAGCAGTCGTCGACTAGCGGCCAGGAGGATCCCCTACAATGAGCAGTTCTTC. This sequence joins TRBV27 and TRBJ2-1; TRBD2 matches 9 bases. Germline V gene lookup returns CDR1 MNHEY and CDR2 SMNVEV (reference sequence). The CDR3 totals 19 residues. The V segment lost 5 bases and the J segment 2 bases; nucleotides outside the gene matches: 16.

The chain is built from TRBV6-2 or TRBV6-3 and TRBJ2-6; D not resolved. Trimming stripped 2 bases from V and 2 bases from J, with 13 bases between. CDR3 length: 17 residues. Germline CDR1 reads MNHEY; CDR2 reads SVGEGT. CDR3 DNA: TGTGCCAGCAGTTACGCTGGAGCCCCCACTGGGGCCAACGTCCTGACTTTC. This translates into CASSYAGAPTGANVLTF.

The chain links TRBV23-1 to TRBJ2-7; TRBD2 matches at 8 bases. TRBV23-1 is placed among ORFs of uncertain function. Losses at the gene ends were 2 bases for V and 5 bases for J; bases not matched to a gene: 8. The CDR3 runs to 15 residues. CDR3 in amino acids: CASSQPGLGVHEQYF. The CDR3, as DNA: TGCGCCAGCAGTCAACCGGGACTAGGGGTCCACGAGCAGTACTTC.

V gene TRBV2 combines with J gene TRBJ2-7; perhaps D is TRBD1 or TRBD2 (5 bases each). Germline V gene sequence: CDR1 SNHLY, CDR2 FYNNEI. V was pared by 7 bases and J by 10 bases, with 14 bases between. The CDR3 runs to 11 residues. The CDR3 spells CASKGTRFQYF. DNA for the CDR3: TGTGCCAGCAAGGGGACGCGATTCCAGTACTTC.

The chain is built from TRBV6-1 and TRBJ1-5; D is unclear. Germline CDR1 is MNHNS and CDR2 is SASEGT. V was trimmed by 7 bases and J by 2 bases, leaving 18 bases between them. This CDR3 comprises 16 residues. CDR3 in amino acids: CASIRTSDGGNQPQHF. Written as DNA, the CDR3 is TGTGCCAGCATCCGAACATCGGACGGCGGCAATCAGCCCCAGCATTTT.

This clonotype was picked up a small number of times. V usage is TRBV20-1 and J usage is TRBJ1-2; weak D call: TRBD1 (6 bases). V lost 6 bases and J lost 0, with 17 bases in between. CDR3 size: 15 residues. CDR1 and CDR2 from the germline V gene are DFQATT and SNEGSKA (reference sequence). The CDR3 DNA reads as TGCAGTGCCAGGGCGACAGGTTACCCTAACTATGGCTACACCTTC. As protein: CSARATGYPNYGYTF.

The rearrangement links TRBV15 to TRBJ2-1, with 8 bases identical to TRBD2. Germline CDR1 reads LNHNV; CDR2 reads YYDKDF (reference sequence). V was clipped by 8 bases and J by 8 bases; unmatched bases: 11. The CDR3 runs 14 residues. This chain's CDR3 is CATSSAGVGYEQFF. DNA of the CDR3: TGTGCCACCTCTTCAGCGGGAGTTGGGTATGAGCAGTTCTTC.

The chain carries TRBV7-3 and TRBJ2-2, with 15 positions matching TRBD2. Germline V gives CDR1 SGHTA, CDR2 FQGTGA. The J segment lost 4 bases and the V segment lost 5 bases, leaving 5 bases of the junction unmatched. This CDR3 has 17 residues. As DNA, the CDR3 is TGTGCCAGCAGCCCCGGGACTAGCGGGAGGTCCACCGGGGAGCTGTTTTTT. Translating gives CASSPGTSGRSTGELFF.

This chain connects TRBV30 to TRBJ1-2, with TRBD1 matching 8 bases. Germline values: CDR1 GTSNPN, CDR2 SVGIG (reference sequence). CDR3 length equals 14 residues. The J segment lost 9 bases and the V segment lost 2 bases, leaving 11 bases of the junction unmatched. This chain's CDR3 is CAWSPENRDRSYTF. The CDR3 nucleotides are TGTGCCTGGAGTCCGGAGAACCGGGACAGGAGCTACACCTTC.

The chain is built from TRBV11-3 and TRBJ1-2; D not certain. From germline, CDR1 is SGHNT and CDR2 YENEEA. Trimming cost V 5 bases and J 5 bases, with 9 bases left between them. The length of the CDR3 is 12 residues. This chain's CDR3 is CASSLWEYGYTF. The CDR3 nucleotides are TGTGCCAGCAGCCTTTGGGAATATGGCTACACCTTC.

The chain recombines TRBV4-3 with TRBJ1-1; 7 nucleotides match TRBD1. The germline CDR1 and CDR2 sequences are LGHNA and YSLEER. The ends lost 0 bases at V and 5 bases at J; junction bases unmatched: 6. The CDR3 extends over 15 amino acids. The CDR3 region is CASSQDSRGATEAFF. The DNA of the CDR3 is TGCGCCAGCAGCCAAGATTCCAGGGGGGCGACTGAAGCTTTCTTT.

The chain couples TRBV28 to TRBJ1-1; D gene uncertain. Germline CDR1 is MDHEN and CDR2 is SYDVKM. Trimming left V 6 bases short and J 1 base short, with 9 bases between. CDR3 length: 13 amino acids. This chain's CDR3 is CASRITANTEAFF. The DNA for the CDR3 is TGTGCCAGCAGAATAACAGCGAACACTGAAGCTTTCTTT.